This T cell receptor beta chain was documented in a study of CD8 T cells in ankylosing spondylitis. Broader study findings: Some motif variants had been reported before (in reactive arthritis synovial fluid and blood).

In its sample, this clonotype was seen many times. The antigen is not known. TCRdb reprocessed the 5' RACE reads with MiXCR, giving one entry per CDR3 protein. The sample consists of around 150,000 distinct CDR3 sequences, over 9.5% of them appearing once. The TCR sequence derives from a female donor with ankylosing spondylitis or in good health (not recorded which). The sample taken for sequencing was blood, either unsorted or a sorted T cell fraction (not recorded which).

The CDR3 reads CASSYLRQGKEKLFF. CDR3 sequence (DNA): TGTGCCAGCAGTTACTTGAGACAGGGGAAGGAAAAACTGTTTTTT. The V gene is TRBV6-5, the J gene TRBJ1-4; TRBD1 aligns across 8 bases. Germline assignment: CDR1 MNHEY and CDR2 SVGAGI. The length of the CDR3 is 15 residues. V lost 1 base, J lost 8 bases, and 6 bases stayed unmatched.